This TCR beta chain is from a study of cytomegalovirus exposure and HLA in healthy donors. Study-wide points: Apparent HLA restriction characterized most CMV-associated TCR beta chains in a later analysis. Analysis performed later found approximately 17,000 TCR beta sequences associated with HLA alleles at 0.05 false discovery rate.

Regarding this clone: Its antigen is as yet unknown.

PCR involved 60 Vbeta and 13 Jbeta primers. Repertoires were generated with immunoSEQ multiplex PCR, while TCRdb's copy carries only in-frame clones and drops some. Seen here are about 160,000 clones, approximately 90% observed once, and the top ten hold 0.8% to 1%. V was clipped by 4 bases and J by 3 bases, with 11 bases between them. The CDR3 is 14 residues long. CDR1 is LGHNA and CDR2 is YNFKEQ in the germline V gene. The source material was PBMCs. The rearrangement links TRBV4-2 to TRBJ2-3; a possible D gene is TRBD1 (6 bases). The source of this sequence is a woman aged 30 to 39 in good health and CMV-seronegative. The CDR3 is CASSPRRGTDTQYF. The CDR3, as DNA: TGTGCCAGCAGCCCAAGAAGGGGGACAGATACGCAGTATTTT.